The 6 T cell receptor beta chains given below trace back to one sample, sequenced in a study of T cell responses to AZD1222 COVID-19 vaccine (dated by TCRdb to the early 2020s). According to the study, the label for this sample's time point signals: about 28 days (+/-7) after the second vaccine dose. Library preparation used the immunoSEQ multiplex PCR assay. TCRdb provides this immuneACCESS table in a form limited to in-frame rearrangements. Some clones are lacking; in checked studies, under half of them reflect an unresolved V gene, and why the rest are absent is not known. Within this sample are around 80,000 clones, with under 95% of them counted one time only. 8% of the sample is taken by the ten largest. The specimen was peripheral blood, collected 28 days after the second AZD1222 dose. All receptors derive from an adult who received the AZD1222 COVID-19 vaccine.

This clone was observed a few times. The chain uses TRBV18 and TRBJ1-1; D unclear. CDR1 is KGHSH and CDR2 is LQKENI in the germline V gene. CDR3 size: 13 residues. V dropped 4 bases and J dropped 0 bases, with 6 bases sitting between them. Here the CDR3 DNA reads TGTGCCAGCTCACAGGGCATGAACACTGAAGCTTTCTTT. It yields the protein CASSQGMNTEAFF.

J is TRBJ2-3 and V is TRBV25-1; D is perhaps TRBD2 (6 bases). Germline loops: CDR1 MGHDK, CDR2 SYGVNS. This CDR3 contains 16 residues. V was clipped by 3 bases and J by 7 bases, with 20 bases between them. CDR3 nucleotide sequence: TGTGCCAGCAGTGATATTGGCCCCGGGGGAACAAATACGCAGTATTTT. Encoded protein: CASSDIGPGGTNTQYF.

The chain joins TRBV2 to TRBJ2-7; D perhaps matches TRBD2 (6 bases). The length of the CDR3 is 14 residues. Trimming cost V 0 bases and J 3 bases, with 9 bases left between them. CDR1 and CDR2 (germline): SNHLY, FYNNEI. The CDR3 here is CASSEALSGYEQYF. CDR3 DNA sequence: TGTGCCAGCAGTGAAGCTCTTAGCGGCTACGAGCAGTACTTC.

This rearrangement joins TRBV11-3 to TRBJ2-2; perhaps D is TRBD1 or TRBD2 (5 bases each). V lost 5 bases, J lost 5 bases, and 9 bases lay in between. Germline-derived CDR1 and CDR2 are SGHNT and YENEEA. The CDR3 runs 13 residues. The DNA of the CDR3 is TGTGCCAGCAGCGAGAGGGGTACCGGGGAGCTGTTTTTT. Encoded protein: CASSERGTGELFF.

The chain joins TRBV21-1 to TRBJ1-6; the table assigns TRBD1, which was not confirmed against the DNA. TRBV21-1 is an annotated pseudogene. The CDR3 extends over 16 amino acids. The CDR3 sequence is CARYHDSPNHNSPLHF. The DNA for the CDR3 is TGTGCCAGATACCACGACAGCCCCAATCATAATTCACCCCTCCACTTT.

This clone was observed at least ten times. CDR3 in amino acids: CASSPRTSGSLGEQYF. The DNA of the CDR3 is TGTGCCAGCAGCCCGAGGACTAGCGGGAGTTTGGGCGAGCAGTACTTC. The rearrangement uses TRBV11-3 and TRBJ2-7; TRBD2 matches at 13 bases. Per the germline V gene, CDR1 is SGHNT and CDR2 is YENEEA. The CDR3 has 16 amino acids. V lost 5 bases to trimming and J lost 6 bases; unmatched junction nucleotides: 10. The entire variable domain, with the rest obtained from reference TRBV11-3 and TRBJ2-7, is as follows: EAGVVQSPRYKIIEKKQPVAFWCNPISGHNTLYWYLQNLGQGPELLIRYENEEAVDDSQLPKDRFSAERLKGVDSTLKIQPAELGDSAVYLCASSPRTSGSLGEQYFGPGTRLTVT.